Below, 6 T cell receptor beta chains from the same sample are listed, as sequenced in a study of T cells in narcolepsy. TCRdb keeps only in-frame clones here, not all; method: immunoSEQ multiplex PCR. The sample records about 32,000 clones, about four fifths being singletons. Sequencing was done on a sample of memory (CD45RA-) CD4+ T cells from blood. These receptors all stem from a human donor in good health.

J is TRBJ1-4 and V is TRBV7-8; D gene unclear. Germline assignment: CDR1 SGHVS and CDR2 FQNEAQ. V was cut by 5 bases and J by 8 bases, with 15 bases left in between. The CDR3 consists of 14 residues. In DNA, the CDR3 is TGTGCCAGCAGCCCGGGATCCAGTCGGGAAAAACTGTTTTTT. Its translation is CASSPGSSREKLFF.

This clone is a singleton in its sample. The V call is TRBV4-3, the J call TRBJ1-2; no firm D call. The germline gives CDR1 LGHNA, CDR2 YSLEER. V was trimmed by 0 bases and J by 3 bases, leaving 8 bases between them. The CDR3 consists of 14 residues. CDR3 bases: TGCGCCAGCAGCCAAGACCAACGGGACTATGGCTACACCTTC. It specifies CASSQDQRDYGYTF.

Comments on this clone: Mismatch with germline at one junction end may stem from a read error. The J gene is TRBJ2-2, the V gene TRBV19, with D perhaps TRBD2 (6 bases). CDR1 and CDR2 from the germline V gene are LNHDA and SQIVND (reference sequence). This CDR3 has 16 residues. The CDR3 sequence is CASSGWGTLNTRELFF. CDR3 sequence (DNA): TGTGCCAGTAGTGGTTGGGGGACTTTAAACACCAGGGAGCTGTTTTTT.

The V gene is TRBV7-9, the J gene TRBJ1-1, with D possibly matching TRBD1 (5 bases). The V gene's germline CDR1 is SEHNR and CDR2 FQNEAQ (reference sequence). V was shortened by 6 bases and J by 1 base, with 15 bases between the two germline ends. This CDR3 region has 15 residues. In DNA, the CDR3 is TGTGCCAGCAGTCTGGGTCGGGACGGGAACACTGAAGCTTTCTTT. Its translation: CASSLGRDGNTEAFF.

V usage is TRBV5-1 and J usage is TRBJ1-4, with TRBD1 as a possible D gene (5 bases). Germline V gives CDR1 SGHRS, CDR2 YFSETQ. This CDR3 has 14 amino acids. Between the trimmed V and J ends, which lost 0 bases and 8 bases, there was a span of 11 bases. DNA for the CDR3: TGCGCCAGCAGCTTGGGGGACGGAAGGGAAAAACTGTTTTTT. Translated: CASSLGDGREKLFF.

The V call is TRBV15, the J call TRBJ2-1; tentatively, D is TRBD1 (5 bases). V was trimmed by 0 bases and J by 12 bases, leaving 18 bases between them. There are 15 residues in the CDR3. Germline-derived CDR1 and CDR2 are LNHNV and YYDKDF (reference sequence). The CDR3 spells CATSRDHQGMTAQFF. The DNA of the CDR3 is TGTGCCACCAGCAGAGATCATCAGGGTATGACGGCGCAGTTCTTC.